One and the same sample provided the 11 T cell receptor beta chains below, sequenced in a study of control samples from healthy donors and cancer patients. Assay used: immunoSEQ multiplex PCR; TCRdb lists only in-frame clones, some missing. The sample lists about 230,000 clones; over 75% were seen once. The material sequenced was PBMCs. Receptors originate from a woman aged 60 to 75 with lung cancer.

The chain is built from TRBV18 and TRBJ1-5; perhaps TRBD1 as D (5 bases). Trimming left V 4 bases short and J 4 bases short, with 11 bases between. Germline assignment: CDR1 KGHSH and CDR2 LQKENI. The CDR3 runs 14 residues. For the CDR3, the DNA is TGTGCCAGCTCACGAGACAGTACTAATCAGCCCCAGCATTTT. Residues: CASSRDSTNQPQHF.

In this sample, this clone turned up once. The rearrangement links TRBV2 to TRBJ1-1; tentative D call: TRBD1 (5 bases). Trimming stripped 4 bases from V and 6 bases from J, with 15 bases between. From germline, CDR1 is SNHLY and CDR2 FYNNEI. This CDR3 has 14 residues. The CDR3 protein is CASSGGGGVAEAFF. The CDR3 nucleotides read TGTGCCAGCAGTGGTGGGGGAGGGGTCGCTGAAGCTTTCTTT.

This sequence joins TRBV15 and TRBJ2-2; either TRBD1 or TRBD2 may supply D (5 bases each). Looked up from germline, CDR1 is LNHNV and CDR2 is YYDKDF (reference sequence). CDR3 size: 16 residues. V lost 5 bases and J lost 1, with 14 bases in between. CDR3 in amino acids: CATSPRGGRNTGELFF. CDR3 bases: TGTGCCACCAGCCCACGTGGGGGTCGGAACACCGGGGAGCTGTTTTTT.

The chain employs TRBV11-2 and TRBJ2-5, with D perhaps assigned TRBD1 or TRBD2 (5 bases each). Trimming removed 3 bases at V and 2 bases at J, with 13 bases between. The germline V gene has CDR1 SGHAT and CDR2 FQNNGV. The CDR3 is 15 amino acids. The CDR3: CASSFGNRRQETQYF. The CDR3 DNA reads TGTGCCAGCAGCTTCGGGAACAGGAGACAAGAGACCCAGTACTTC.

This CDR3 reads CASSPGTTVVYEQYF. The CDR3 coding sequence is TGTGCCAGCAGTCCGGGGACTACCGTCGTTTACGAGCAGTACTTC. This chain connects TRBV27 to TRBJ2-7; 7 bases are shared with TRBD2. Germline trimming cut 5 bases from V and 4 bases from J; bases unmatched to any gene: 11. Looked up from germline, CDR1 is MNHEY and CDR2 is SMNVEV (reference sequence). The CDR3 spans 15 residues.

This chain joins TRBV27 and TRBJ1-2; TRBD1 aligns across 7 bases. This CDR3 has 14 amino acids. The V gene's germline CDR1 is MNHEY and CDR2 SMNVEV (reference sequence). The junction had 8 bases not matched to a gene; V was cut back by 4 bases and J by 6 bases. The CDR3 nucleotides are TGTGCCAGCAGTTCCTCCGGGACAGTCAATGGCTACACCTTC. It translates to CASSSSGTVNGYTF.

The rearrangement joins TRBV5-1 to TRBJ1-4; D gene unclear. The CDR3 is made up of 13 amino acids. V was trimmed by 4 bases and J by 8 bases, leaving 12 bases between them. Germline V CDR1 and CDR2: SGHRS, YFSETQ. CDR3 residues: CASSVPGSEKLFF. The CDR3 DNA is TGCGCCAGCAGCGTTCCTGGGTCCGAAAAACTGTTTTTT.

The chain joins TRBV7-9 to TRBJ1-4; TRBD1 is a possible D gene (6 bases). This CDR3 is 15 amino acids long. V shed 1 base and J shed 4 bases, with 10 bases lying between them. Germline V lookup: CDR1 SEHNR, CDR2 FQNEAQ (reference sequence). This CDR3 is CASSLGQVGNEKLFF. The DNA for the CDR3 is TGTGCCAGCAGCTTAGGACAGGTCGGTAATGAAAAACTGTTTTTT.

This clone was observed a few times. V and J are TRBV13 and TRBJ1-1, with TRBD1 matching over 7 bases. V lost 5 bases and J lost 3; bases outside the gene matches: 3. Germline lookup yields CDR1 PRHDT and CDR2 FYEKMQ (reference sequence). The CDR3 loop spans 13 amino acids. For the CDR3, the DNA is TGTGCCAGCAGCCAAACAGGGGACACTGAAGCTTTCTTT. Translation: CASSQTGDTEAFF.

This chain joins TRBV18 and TRBJ2-7; perhaps D is TRBD1 or TRBD2 (5 bases each). The CDR3 totals 14 residues. Germline CDR1 KGHSH, CDR2 LQKENI. Trimming took off 5 bases at V and 1 base at J, with 12 bases between the two ends. CDR3 residues: CASSSAGGSYEQYF. The CDR3 coding sequence is TGTGCCAGCTCATCGGCTGGGGGTTCCTACGAGCAGTACTTC.

The chain combines TRBV13 with TRBJ2-1; maybe TRBD1 (5 bases). The CDR3 length is 13 residues. Germline V gene data show CDR1 as PRHDT and CDR2 as FYEKMQ (reference sequence). V was clipped by 1 base and J by 9 bases, with 10 bases between them. The DNA for the CDR3 is TGTGCCAGCAGCTTAGTTGACAGCCGTGAGCAGTTCTTC. This translates into CASSLVDSREQFF.